Shown below are 31 T cell receptor beta chains from a single sample sequenced in a study of blood T cell repertoires in COVID-19. Sequencing was performed with immunoSEQ multiplex PCR; in TCRdb, only in-frame clones are kept and a portion is missing. In the table there are over 120,000 clones, around 87% of which are singletons. The sequencing sample was made of PBMCs or T cells enriched from blood (not recorded which). These TCRs come from a man in his 60s who had recovered from COVID-19.

The chain employs TRBV2 and TRBJ2-2, with D perhaps matching TRBD1 (6 bases). The CDR3 runs to 15 residues. In germline, CDR1 is SNHLY, CDR2 FYNNEI. Trimming removed 5 bases from V and 3 bases from J, with 13 bases in between. CDR3 loop: CASSNGRGYTGELFF. For the CDR3, the DNA is TGTGCCAGCAGTAATGGTAGGGGGTACACCGGGGAGCTGTTTTTT.

This sequence joins TRBV12-3 or TRBV12-4 and TRBJ2-3; D possibly corresponds to TRBD2 (5 bases). The V and J ends lost 6 bases and 8 bases respectively, with 12 bases between them. This CDR3 has 12 amino acids. Written as DNA, the CDR3 is TGTGCCAGCAGAACAGCCGCGGGTACGCAGTATTTT. Protein: CASRTAAGTQYF.

The V and J genes are TRBV2 and TRBJ2-5, with 13 bases lining up with TRBD2. The V and J ends lost 3 bases and 0 bases, in that order; junction bases with no gene match: 19. This CDR3 region has 22 residues. Per the germline V gene, CDR1 is SNHLY and CDR2 is FYNNEI. In DNA form, the CDR3 reads TGTGCCAGCAGTGATATGGGTAAGGGTGGACTAGCGGGAGCAGGATACCAAGAGACCCAGTACTTC. Protein sequence: CASSDMGKGGLAGAGYQETQYF.

This clone was detected only a few times. The chain combines TRBV11-3 with TRBJ2-2; possible D gene TRBD2, 7 bases. The CDR3 has 14 amino acids. Trimming took off 6 bases at V and 4 bases at J, with 12 bases between the two ends. Germline CDR1 reads SGHNT; CDR2 reads YENEEA. CDR3 coding DNA: TGTGCCAGCAGAAGCGGGACAACCACCGGGGAGCTGTTTTTT. Amino acid sequence: CASRSGTTTGELFF.

The chain has TRBV6-5 and TRBJ2-1; 10 bases map to TRBD2. The CDR3 covers 15 residues. From germline, CDR1 is MNHEY and CDR2 SVGAGI. The junction had 11 bases not matched to a gene; V was cut back by 8 bases and J by 7 bases. CDR3 amino acids: CASQREGGRGNEQFF. As DNA, the CDR3 is TGTGCCAGCCAGCGGGAGGGGGGAAGAGGAAATGAGCAGTTCTTC.

V gene TRBV10-1 combines with J gene TRBJ1-4, with D possibly being TRBD1 (5 bases). This CDR3 contains 15 residues. Trimming left V 0 bases short and J 1 base short, with 6 bases between. Germline V gene sequence: CDR1 WNHNN, CDR2 SYGVQD (reference sequence). DNA of the CDR3: TGCGCCAGCAGTGAGTCAGGGGTAACTAATGAAAAACTGTTTTTT. Its protein is CASSESGVTNEKLFF.

V is TRBV5-6 and J is TRBJ1-1, with 11 bases lining up with TRBD1. The CDR3 consists of 16 residues. J lost 11 bases, V lost 4 bases, and 16 bases had no gene match. Germline CDR1 reads SGHDT; CDR2 reads YYEEEE. The DNA for the CDR3 is TGTGCCAGCAGCCGGAAGAGGGGACAGGGGGGTAGAGTGGCTTTCTTT. This gives the protein CASSRKRGQGGRVAFF.

The CDR3 sequence: CASSGTTSNSPLHF. The CDR3 DNA is TGTGCCAGCAGTGGGACAACCAGTAATTCACCCCTCCACTTT. The chain is built from TRBV2 and TRBJ1-6; D might be TRBD1 (5 bases). The CDR3 is 14 amino acids. Per the germline V gene, CDR1 is SNHLY and CDR2 is FYNNEI. V shed 4 bases and J shed 6 bases, with 10 bases lying between them.

This clone was observed a few times. The chain links TRBV3-1 (or the pseudogene TRBV3-2) to TRBJ1-6; 9 nucleotides match TRBD1. Per germline, CDR1 LGHDT and CDR2 YNNKEL (reference sequence). V lost 3 bases, J lost 7 bases, and 10 bases stayed unmatched. The CDR3 has 17 residues. CDR3 coding DNA: TGTGCCAGCAGCCATCTTTCGGGACAGGGAGGAAATTCACCCCTCCACTTT. This translates into CASSHLSGQGGNSPLHF.

This clone was observed a few times. The chain has TRBV28 and TRBJ1-3; possibly TRBD1 for D (5 bases). Looked up from germline, CDR1 is MDHEN and CDR2 is SYDVKM. This CDR3 contains 12 residues. V lost 3 bases to trimming and J lost 7 bases, with 7 bases between them. The CDR3 protein is CASSLGGNTIYF. For the CDR3, the DNA is TGTGCCAGCAGTTTGGGGGGGAACACCATATATTTT. The full variable domain, in which reference TRBV28 and TRBJ1-3 provide the parts outside the CDR3, is DVKVTQSSRYLVKRTGEKVFLECVQDMDHENMFWYRQDPGLGLRLIYFSYDVKMKEKGDIPEGYSVSREKKERFSLILESASTNQTSMYLCASSLGGNTIYFGEGSWLTVV.

The chain recombines TRBV27 with TRBJ1-5; tentatively, D is TRBD1 (6 bases). The V end was cut by 8 bases, the J end by 1 base, with 6 bases between. This CDR3 spans 12 amino acids. The V gene's germline CDR1 is MNHEY and CDR2 SMNVEV (reference sequence). CDR3: CASGQSNQPQHF. The CDR3 region has the DNA TGTGCCAGCGGACAGAGCAATCAGCCCCAGCATTTT.

V usage is TRBV24-1 and J usage is TRBJ2-1, with TRBD1 matching 12 bases. This CDR3 has 15 residues. Losses at the gene ends were 9 bases for V and 9 bases for J; bases not matched to a gene: 11. Per the germline V gene, CDR1 is KGHDR and CDR2 is SFDVKD. For the CDR3, the DNA is TGTGCCACCGCCGAACCGGGACAGGGGGCGATTGAGCAGTTCTTC. Its protein product is CATAEPGQGAIEQFF.

This clone was detected once. Other DNA sequences in this specimen translate into the identical CDR3. The chain carries TRBV2 and TRBJ1-5; 11 bases fit TRBD1. Germline CDR1 is SNHLY and CDR2 is FYNNEI. This CDR3 has 15 residues. J lost 1 base, V lost 5 bases, and 1 base had no gene match. The CDR3 reads CASSRDRGSNQPQHF. The CDR3 nucleotides read TGTGCCAGCAGTCGGGACAGGGGGAGCAATCAGCCCCAGCATTTT.

The gene calls are TRBV30 and TRBJ2-7, with 9 positions matching TRBD2. Germline CDR1 reads GTSNPN; CDR2 reads SVGIG (reference sequence). The CDR3 length is 14 residues. V shed 4 bases, J shed 2 bases, and the junction held 6 bases outside the gene matches. For the CDR3, the DNA is TGTGCCTGGATTTCCAGCGGGAGGACCTACGAGCAGTACTTC. This gives the protein CAWISSGRTYEQYF.

J is TRBJ2-1 and V is TRBV2, with 10 nucleotides matching TRBD2. The CDR3 consists of 13 residues. V was clipped by 9 bases and J by 12 bases; unmatched bases: 11. Looked up from germline, CDR1 is SNHLY and CDR2 is FYNNEI. The CDR3 is CASIAGGTPGQFF. CDR3 coding DNA: TGTGCCAGTATAGCGGGGGGCACCCCCGGGCAGTTCTTC.

This clone was seen a single time. The chain uses TRBV2 and TRBJ2-5, with a weak D call TRBD2 (5 bases). The V and J ends lost 0 bases and 5 bases respectively, with 13 bases between them. This CDR3 has 15 residues. CDR1 is SNHLY and CDR2 is FYNNEI in the germline V gene. DNA for the CDR3: TGTGCCAGCAGTGAAGCGCAGACTCGCGGGGAGACCCAGTACTTC. It specifies CASSEAQTRGETQYF.

With respect to this clone: Different DNA sequences within this sample yield the same CDR3. This chain joins TRBV15 and TRBJ2-5; a possible D gene is TRBD1 (5 bases). The CDR3 covers 13 residues. Trimming removed 0 bases from V and 4 bases from J, with 6 bases in between. CDR1 is LNHNV and CDR2 is YYDKDF in the germline V gene (reference sequence). The chain's CDR3 is CATSRDQGETQYF. The CDR3 nucleotides read TGTGCCACCAGCAGAGATCAGGGAGAGACCCAGTACTTC.

The V and J genes are TRBV6-5 and TRBJ2-7, with D unclear. There are 16 residues in the CDR3. Germline CDR1 MNHEY, CDR2 SVGAGI. V was trimmed by 4 bases and J by 6 bases, leaving 22 bases between them. CDR3 sequence reads: CASSSLSGPSPTEQYF. CDR3 DNA: TGTGCCAGCAGTTCCCTAAGTGGGCCCTCACCTACCGAGCAGTACTTC.

DNA for the CDR3: TGTGCCAGCAGTGTACAGGGACAACCCCTCCACTTT. Residues: CASSVQGQPLHF. V is TRBV27 and J is TRBJ1-6; tentatively, D is TRBD1 (6 bases). Germline CDR1 is MNHEY and CDR2 is SMNVEV (reference sequence). This CDR3 region has 12 residues. The V end lost 5 bases, the J end lost 12 bases, and 11 bases lay between the germline ends.

The CDR3 nucleotides read TGTGCCAGCAGCTTCGGAAGGGGGAAGACCGGGGAGCTGTTTTTT. It yields the protein CASSFGRGKTGELFF. V is TRBV7-9 and J is TRBJ2-2, with D maybe TRBD1 (6 bases). V shed 3 bases and J shed 5 bases, with 13 bases lying between them. Germline loops: CDR1 SEHNR, CDR2 FQNEAQ (reference sequence). The CDR3 is 15 amino acids.

The chain uses TRBV30 and TRBJ1-1; D is undetermined. This CDR3 is 12 amino acids long. The V gene's germline CDR1 is GTSNPN and CDR2 SVGIG (reference sequence). Trimming cost V 3 bases and J 2 bases, with 7 bases left between them. CDR3 DNA: TGTGCCTGGAGAGATAGCAACACTGAAGCTTTCTTT. It encodes CAWRDSNTEAFF.

This clone turned up a few times. This chain joins TRBV28 and TRBJ2-1; D is unresolved. The germline V gene has CDR1 MDHEN and CDR2 SYDVKM. The CDR3 has 11 amino acids. Trimming took off 4 bases at V and 8 bases at J, with 6 bases between the two ends. The CDR3 DNA is TGTGCCAGCAGTTGGGCCCATGAGCAGTTCTTC. It codes for CASSWAHEQFF.

The V gene is TRBV5-6, the J gene TRBJ1-5; 9 positions match TRBD1. Germline V gene lookup returns CDR1 SGHDT and CDR2 YYEEEE. This CDR3 is built from 15 residues. The J segment lost 11 bases and the V segment lost 4 bases, leaving 13 bases of the junction unmatched. The CDR3 here is CASSARDRASIAQHF. The CDR3 DNA reads as TGTGCCAGCAGCGCCCGGGACAGGGCTAGTATCGCCCAGCATTTT.

The chain has TRBV7-9 and TRBJ2-7; 9 bases fit TRBD1. V dropped 2 bases and J dropped 2; count of bases not matched to a gene: 4. Germline V gives CDR1 SEHNR, CDR2 FQNEAQ (reference sequence). The CDR3 runs to 15 residues. The CDR3 nucleotides read TGTGCCAGCAGCTTAAGGGGGACAGGGACCTACGAGCAGTACTTC. It codes for CASSLRGTGTYEQYF. The complete variable domain, with remaining parts taken from reference TRBV7-9 and TRBJ2-7, reads DTGVSQNPRHKITKRGQNVTFRCDPISEHNRLYWYRQTLGQGPEFLTYFQNEAQLEKSRLLSDRFSAERPKGSFSTLEIQRTEQGDSAMYLCASSLRGTGTYEQYFGPGTRLTVT.

This clone has more than one count but fewer than ten. The rearrangement links TRBV7-9 to TRBJ2-2; TRBD2 might be the D (7 bases). The CDR3 contains 16 residues. The V end was cut by 7 bases, the J end by 6 bases, with 21 bases between. CDR1 and CDR2 from the germline V gene are SEHNR and FQNEAQ (reference sequence). Here the CDR3 DNA reads TGTGCCAGCAACCTCCTTCGCGGGGGCCCCCCCGGGGAGCTGTTTTTT. Its translation: CASNLLRGGPPGELFF.

The genes are TRBV28 and TRBJ2-5; D perhaps matches TRBD2 (5 bases). This CDR3 has 13 amino acids. Germline CDR1 is MDHEN and CDR2 is SYDVKM. The germline V and J ends were trimmed by 5 bases and 7 bases, with 14 bases remaining between them. The CDR3 is CASSRAVPGTQYF. In DNA form, the CDR3 reads TGTGCCAGCAGTCGAGCGGTTCCCGGGACCCAGTACTTC. Using reference TRBV28 and TRBJ2-5 for the parts outside the CDR3, the full variable domain is DVKVTQSSRYLVKRTGEKVFLECVQDMDHENMFWYRQDPGLGLRLIYFSYDVKMKEKGDIPEGYSVSREKKERFSLILESASTNQTSMYLCASSRAVPGTQYFGPGTRLLVL.

The chain uses TRBV29-1 and TRBJ2-3; unclear D gene. The germline gives CDR1 SQVTM, CDR2 ANQGSEA. The length of the CDR3 is 14 residues. Trimming stripped 1 base from V and 3 bases from J, with 11 bases between. CDR3 in amino acids: CSVEVGARTDTQYF. In DNA, the CDR3 is TGCAGCGTTGAAGTAGGAGCCCGAACAGATACGCAGTATTTT.

This chain connects TRBV7-8 to TRBJ1-5, with TRBD1 matching over 7 bases. Germline CDR1 reads SGHVS; CDR2 reads FQNEAQ. Unmatched junction bases numbered 8, after V lost 5 bases and J lost 1 base. CDR3 size: 16 residues. CDR3 nucleotides: TGTGCCAGCAGCCCGGGCGGGACAGCCAGCAATCAGCCCCAGCATTTT. This encodes CASSPGGTASNQPQHF.

This chain links TRBV5-4 with TRBJ2-7; D ambiguous. The CDR3 extends over 12 amino acids. V shed 3 bases and J shed 4 bases, with 8 bases lying between them. The germline gives CDR1 SGHNT, CDR2 YYREEE (reference sequence). The CDR3 DNA is TGTGCCAGCAGCTCGAACGGTTACGAGCAGTACTTC. Its protein product is CASSSNGYEQYF.

J is TRBJ1-5 and V is TRBV6-6; D gene unclear. This CDR3 has 14 residues. The germline CDR1 and CDR2 sequences are MNHNY and SVGAGI (reference sequence). V was shortened by 2 bases and J by 4 bases, with 9 bases between the two germline ends. CDR3 bases: TGTGCCAGCAGTTACGAGTCCGGGAATCAGCCCCAGCATTTT. This sequence encodes CASSYESGNQPQHF.

The chain is built from TRBV3-1 (or the pseudogene TRBV3-2) and TRBJ1-2, with D perhaps matching TRBD1 (6 bases). Germline V gives CDR1 LGHDT, CDR2 YNNKEL (reference sequence). V lost 7 bases and J 0 bases, leaving 12 bases between the germline ends. CDR3 length: 14 amino acids. The CDR3: CASKGGGSNYGYTF. Here the CDR3 DNA reads TGTGCCAGCAAAGGGGGGGGTTCTAACTATGGCTACACCTTC.